The present entry profiles one T cell receptor beta chain with its context. Its specificity is unknown. The sample is drawn from a study of cytomegalovirus exposure and HLA in healthy donors. CDR1 and CDR2 from the germline V gene are MNHEY and SMNVEV (reference sequence). V was clipped by 3 bases and J by 8 bases, with 13 bases between them. There are 14 residues in the CDR3. Study conclusions and caveats: HLA alleles were associated with 15,000 to 20,000 TCR beta sequences in a later analysis at 0.05 false discovery rate. Many donors carried some public TCRs, although rarity characterized most TCR sequences. Some V segments could not be told apart, so they were left out, TRBV6-2 and TRBV6-3 among them. An analysis that came later showed most CMV-associated TCR beta chains appearing HLA-restricted.

13 Jbeta primers and 60 Vbeta primers were used for the PCR. Clones were sequenced by immunoSEQ multiplex PCR, and TCRdb holds only the in-frame ones, with some missing. The sample consists of roughly 200,000 clones, roughly three quarters of them appearing once. The clonotype was recovered from a male donor in good health and CMV-seronegative. Input material: PBMCs. J is TRBJ1-4 and V is TRBV27, with D perhaps matching TRBD1 (5 bases). CDR3 region: CASSLVQGGEKLFF. The CDR3 nucleotides are TGTGCCAGCAGTTTGGTTCAGGGTGGCGAAAAACTGTTTTTT.